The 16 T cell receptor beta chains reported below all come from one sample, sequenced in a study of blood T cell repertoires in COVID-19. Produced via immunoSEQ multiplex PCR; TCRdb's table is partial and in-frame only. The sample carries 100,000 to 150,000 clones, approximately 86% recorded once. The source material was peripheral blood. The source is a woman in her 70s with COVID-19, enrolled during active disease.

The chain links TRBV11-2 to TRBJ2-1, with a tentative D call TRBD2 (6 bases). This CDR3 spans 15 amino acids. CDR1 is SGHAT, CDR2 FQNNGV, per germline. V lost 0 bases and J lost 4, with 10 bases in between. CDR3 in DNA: TGTGCCAGCAGCTTAGAGCGGGGCCGTTACAATGAGCAGTTCTTC. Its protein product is CASSLERGRYNEQFF.

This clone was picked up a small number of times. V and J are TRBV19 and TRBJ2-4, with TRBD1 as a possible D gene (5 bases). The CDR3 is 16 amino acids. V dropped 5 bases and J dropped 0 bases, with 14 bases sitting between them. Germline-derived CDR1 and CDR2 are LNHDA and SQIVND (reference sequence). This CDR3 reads CASSPTGELAKNIQYF. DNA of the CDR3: TGTGCCAGTAGTCCAACAGGAGAACTAGCCAAAAACATTCAGTACTTC.

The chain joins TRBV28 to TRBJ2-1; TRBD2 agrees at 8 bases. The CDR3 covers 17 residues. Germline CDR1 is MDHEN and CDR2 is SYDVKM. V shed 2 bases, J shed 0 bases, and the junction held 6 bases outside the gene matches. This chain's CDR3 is CASSLGFGGASYNEQFF. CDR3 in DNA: TGTGCCAGCAGTTTAGGGTTCGGGGGGGCCTCCTACAATGAGCAGTTCTTC.

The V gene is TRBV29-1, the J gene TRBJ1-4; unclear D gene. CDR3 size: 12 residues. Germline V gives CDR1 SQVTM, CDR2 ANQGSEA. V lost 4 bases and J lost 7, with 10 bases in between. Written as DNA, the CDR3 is TGCAGCGTTGCACGAACTGCTGAAAAACTGTTTTTT. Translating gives CSVARTAEKLFF. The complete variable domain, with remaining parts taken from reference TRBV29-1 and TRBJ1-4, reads SAVISQKPSRDICQRGTSLTIQCQVDSQVTMMFWYRQQPGQSLTLIATANQGSEATYESGFVIDKFPISRPNLTFSTLTVSNMSPEDSSIYLCSVARTAEKLFFGSGTQLSVL.

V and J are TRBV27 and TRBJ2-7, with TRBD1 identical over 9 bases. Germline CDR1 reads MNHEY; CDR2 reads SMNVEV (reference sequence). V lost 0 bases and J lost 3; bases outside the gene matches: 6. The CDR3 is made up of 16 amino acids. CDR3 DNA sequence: TGTGCCAGCAGTTTATCCAGGACAGGGGAGTACTACGAGCAGTACTTC. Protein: CASSLSRTGEYYEQYF.

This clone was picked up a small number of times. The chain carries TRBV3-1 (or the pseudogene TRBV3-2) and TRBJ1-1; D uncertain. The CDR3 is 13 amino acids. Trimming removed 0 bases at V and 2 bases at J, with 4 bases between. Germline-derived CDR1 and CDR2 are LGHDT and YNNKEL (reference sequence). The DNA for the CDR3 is TGTGCCAGCAGCCAAGAGAGAAACACTGAAGCTTTCTTT. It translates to CASSQERNTEAFF.

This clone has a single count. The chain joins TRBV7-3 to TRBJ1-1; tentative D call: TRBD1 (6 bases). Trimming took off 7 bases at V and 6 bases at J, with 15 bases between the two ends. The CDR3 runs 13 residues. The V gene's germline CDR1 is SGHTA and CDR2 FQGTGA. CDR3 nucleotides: TGTGCCAGCACTCGGGTACAGGGTTCTGAAGCTTTCTTT. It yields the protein CASTRVQGSEAFF.

Here the CDR3 reads CASSKVTGATYEQYF. The CDR3 region has the DNA TGTGCCAGCAGCAAAGTGACAGGGGCCACCTACGAGCAGTACTTC. The rearrangement uses TRBV21-1 and TRBJ2-7; the table's D call of TRBD1 was not tested on the DNA. TRBV21-1 is a recognized pseudogene. CDR3 length: 15 residues.

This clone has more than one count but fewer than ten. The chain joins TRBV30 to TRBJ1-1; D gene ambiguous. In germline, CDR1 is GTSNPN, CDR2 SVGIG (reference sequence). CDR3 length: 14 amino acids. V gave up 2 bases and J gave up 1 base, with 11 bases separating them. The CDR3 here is CAWSRPGGNTEAFF. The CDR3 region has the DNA TGTGCCTGGAGTAGGCCGGGAGGGAACACTGAAGCTTTCTTT.

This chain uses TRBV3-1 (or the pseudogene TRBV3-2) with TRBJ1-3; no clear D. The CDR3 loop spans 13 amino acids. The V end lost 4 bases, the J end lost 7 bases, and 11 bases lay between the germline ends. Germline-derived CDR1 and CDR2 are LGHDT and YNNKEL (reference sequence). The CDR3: CASSPTGGNTIYF. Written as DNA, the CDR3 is TGTGCCAGCAGCCCCACGGGTGGCAACACCATATATTTT.

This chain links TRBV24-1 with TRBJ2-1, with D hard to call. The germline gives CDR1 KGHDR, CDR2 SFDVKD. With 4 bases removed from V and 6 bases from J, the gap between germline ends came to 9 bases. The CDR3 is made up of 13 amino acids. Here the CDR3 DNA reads TGTGCCACCAGTGAGCCACAGTTCAATGAGCAGTTCTTC. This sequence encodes CATSEPQFNEQFF.

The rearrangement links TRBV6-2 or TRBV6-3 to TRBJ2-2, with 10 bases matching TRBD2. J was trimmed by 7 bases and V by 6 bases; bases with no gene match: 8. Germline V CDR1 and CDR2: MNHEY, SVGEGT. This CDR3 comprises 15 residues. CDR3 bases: TGTGCCAGCAGCCCCAGCGGGGGGGCTTACGGGGAGCTGTTTTTT. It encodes CASSPSGGAYGELFF.

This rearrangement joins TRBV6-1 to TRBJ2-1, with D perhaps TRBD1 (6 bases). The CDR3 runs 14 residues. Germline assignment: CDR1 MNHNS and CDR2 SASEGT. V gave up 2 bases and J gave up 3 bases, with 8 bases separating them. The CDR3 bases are TGTGCCAGCAGTGAACAACAGGGCTACAATGAGCAGTTCTTC. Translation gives CASSEQQGYNEQFF.

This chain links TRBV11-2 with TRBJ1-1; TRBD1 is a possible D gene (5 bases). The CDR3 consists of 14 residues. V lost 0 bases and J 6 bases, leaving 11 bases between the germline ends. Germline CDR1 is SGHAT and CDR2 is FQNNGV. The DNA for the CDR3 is TGTGCCAGCAGCTTAGAACCACAGGTGCCTGAAGCTTTCTTT. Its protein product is CASSLEPQVPEAFF.

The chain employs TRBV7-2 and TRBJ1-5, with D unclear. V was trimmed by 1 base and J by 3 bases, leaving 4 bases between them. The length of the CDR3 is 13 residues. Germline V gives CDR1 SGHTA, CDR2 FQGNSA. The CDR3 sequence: CASSLGLNQPQHF. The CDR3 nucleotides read TGTGCCAGCAGCTTAGGGCTCAATCAGCCCCAGCATTTT. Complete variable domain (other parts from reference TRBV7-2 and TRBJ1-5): GAGVSQSPSNKVTEKGKDVELRCDPISGHTALYWYRQSLGQGLEFLIYFQGNSAPDKSGLPSDRFSAERTGGSVSTLTIQRTQQEDSAVYLCASSLGLNQPQHFGDGTRLSIL.

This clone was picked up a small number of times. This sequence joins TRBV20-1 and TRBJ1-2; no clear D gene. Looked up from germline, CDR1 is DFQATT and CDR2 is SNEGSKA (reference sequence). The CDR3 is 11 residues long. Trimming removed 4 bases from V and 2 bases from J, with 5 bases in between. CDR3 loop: CSATLNYGYTF. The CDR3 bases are TGCAGTGCTACCTTGAACTATGGCTACACCTTC.